The 24 T cell receptor beta chains listed next were all sequenced from one sample in a study of PD-L1 blockade in urothelial cancer. Sequencing used immunoSEQ multiplex PCR; TCRdb keeps in-frame clones, though not all of them. The sample includes 100,000 to 150,000 clones, more than 75% of them seen just once. The sample's time point: peripheral blood 6 weeks after treatment start. The sequenced sample was PBMCs, obtained around atezolizumab (anti-PD-L1) treatment. Receptors originate from a man in his fifties or sixties with urothelial cancer.

V and J are TRBV9 and TRBJ2-5; 7 bases are a match to TRBD1. This CDR3 is 13 amino acids long. Trimming at V came to 8 bases and at J to 4 bases, leaving 8 bases not matched to a gene. Germline values: CDR1 SGDLS, CDR2 YYNGEE. For the CDR3, the DNA is TGTGCCAGTGGACAGGAGATTGGAGAGACCCAGTACTTC. Its protein product is CASGQEIGETQYF.

The chain recombines TRBV7-3 with TRBJ2-2, with unresolved D. The V gene lost 5 bases and the J gene lost 4 bases, with 14 bases spanning the gap. The germline V gene has CDR1 SGHTA and CDR2 FQGTGA. This CDR3 is built from 15 residues. The CDR3 region has the DNA TGTGCCAGCAGCCTACACAGAGCCTCCACCGGGGAGCTGTTTTTT. Translating it yields CASSLHRASTGELFF.

This clone occurred once. This CDR3 reads CASSSGAGADTQYF. The CDR3 DNA is TGTGCCAGCAGCTCAGGGGCGGGAGCAGATACGCAGTATTTT. The gene calls are TRBV11-2 and TRBJ2-3; D might be TRBD2 (7 bases). CDR1 and CDR2 (germline): SGHAT, FQNNGV. V lost 4 bases and J 4 bases, leaving 12 bases between the germline ends. CDR3 length: 14 amino acids.

CDR3 sequence reads: CASAPGTGLYEQYF. The CDR3 DNA reads TGTGCCAGCGCTCCCGGGACAGGGCTTTACGAGCAGTACTTC. V gene TRBV10-3 combines with J gene TRBJ2-7; TRBD1 agrees at 9 bases. CDR3 length equals 14 residues. Germline V gene lookup returns CDR1 ENHRY and CDR2 SYGVKD. Losses at the gene ends were 10 bases for V and 4 bases for J; bases not matched to a gene: 11.

This clone turned up a few times. This rearrangement joins TRBV6-6 to TRBJ2-5; possible D gene TRBD2, 6 bases. The CDR3 is made up of 14 amino acids. CDR1 is MNHNY, CDR2 SVGAGI, per germline (reference sequence). V lost 6 bases and J 4 bases, leaving 15 bases between the germline ends. For the CDR3, the DNA is TGTGCCAGCAGAGCGGGCCACAAAGGAGAGACCCAGTACTTC. The encoded protein is CASRAGHKGETQYF.

CDR3 coding DNA: TGTGCCAGCAGCCCCCTAGCGGGAGCCCTATACGAGCAGTACTTC. Amino acid sequence: CASSPLAGALYEQYF. V is TRBV9 and J is TRBJ2-7; 10 bases match TRBD2. The V gene's germline CDR1 is SGDLS and CDR2 YYNGEE. The V gene end was trimmed by 4 bases and the J gene end by 4 bases; junction bases not matched to a gene: 8. This CDR3 has 15 amino acids.

This chain joins TRBV7-6 and TRBJ2-2; TRBD1 matches 7 bases. Looked up from germline, CDR1 is SGHVS and CDR2 is FNYEAQ. The V segment lost 6 bases and the J segment 4 bases; nucleotides outside the gene matches: 2. The CDR3 is 13 amino acids. The CDR3 spells CASRGGGTGELFF. In DNA form, the CDR3 reads TGTGCCAGCAGAGGGGGCGGCACCGGGGAGCTGTTTTTT.

The chain carries TRBV18 and TRBJ2-7, with 9 bases matching TRBD1. The CDR3 is 12 amino acids. CDR1 is KGHSH and CDR2 is LQKENI in the germline V gene. After removal of 10 bases from V and 4 bases from J, the junction contained 5 bases not matched to a gene. For the CDR3, the DNA is TGTGCCACCGGGACAGGGAGGTACGAGCAGTACTTC. This encodes CATGTGRYEQYF.

This sequence joins TRBV5-1 and TRBJ2-7, with TRBD2 matching over 11 bases. This CDR3 has 17 residues. The germline V gene has CDR1 SGHRS and CDR2 YFSETQ. V trimming: 0 bases; J trimming: 0 bases; junction bases outside the gene matches: 5. The CDR3 region is CASSLGLAGPSSYEQYF. CDR3 bases: TGCGCCAGCAGCTTGGGACTAGCGGGACCAAGCTCCTACGAGCAGTACTTC.

The chain joins TRBV14 to TRBJ1-1; tentative D call: TRBD1 (6 bases). V lost 1 base and J lost 1, with 13 bases in between. The CDR3 contains 16 residues. CDR1 is SGHDN, CDR2 FVKESK, per germline. As DNA, the CDR3 is TGTGCCAGCAGCCAAGGAGGGAAGGGACAGAACACTGAAGCTTTCTTT. Protein: CASSQGGKGQNTEAFF.

This chain uses TRBV28 with TRBJ2-3; TRBD2 agrees at 8 bases. CDR1 is MDHEN and CDR2 is SYDVKM in the germline V gene. J was trimmed by 6 bases and V by 2 bases; bases with no gene match: 7. This CDR3 is built from 15 residues. In DNA form, the CDR3 reads TGTGCCAGCAGTTTAGCCGGGGGGGGTAGGGATACGCAGTATTTT. As protein: CASSLAGGGRDTQYF.

This rearrangement joins TRBV20-1 to TRBJ2-7; a possible D gene is TRBD2 (5 bases). Germline assignment: CDR1 DFQATT and CDR2 SNEGSKA (reference sequence). CDR3 length: 11 amino acids. The ends were cut back, 4 bases at V and 4 bases at J, with 8 bases in the middle. CDR3 nucleotide sequence: TGCAGTGCTACCCCGGGGTACGAGCAGTACTTC. Translation: CSATPGYEQYF.

The chain is built from TRBV30 and TRBJ2-5; 10 positions match TRBD2. The CDR3 runs 14 residues. Germline V lookup: CDR1 GTSNPN, CDR2 SVGIG (reference sequence). V shed 2 bases, J shed 7 bases, and the junction held 7 bases outside the gene matches. CDR3 region: CAWSPGLASVTQYF. CDR3 DNA: TGTGCCTGGAGTCCGGGACTAGCGTCGGTGACCCAGTACTTC.

The chain has TRBV11-2 and TRBJ2-5, with a weak D call TRBD1 (6 bases). Per the germline V gene, CDR1 is SGHAT and CDR2 is FQNNGV. This CDR3 is built from 18 residues. V was pared by 5 bases and J by 5 bases, with 27 bases between. The CDR3 protein is CASSPLLGGHGRLETQYF. CDR3 DNA sequence: TGTGCCAGCAGCCCCTTATTAGGGGGACACGGACGATTGGAGACCCAGTACTTC.

Here the CDR3 DNA reads TGTGCCAGCAGCTTATCCGGCGGGGGATGGAACACTGAAGCTTTCTTT. Translating it yields CASSLSGGGWNTEAFF. The rearrangement uses TRBV7-9 and TRBJ1-1; D is possibly TRBD1 (5 bases). V dropped 2 bases and J dropped 1 base, with 14 bases sitting between them. The CDR3 is 16 residues long. Germline CDR1 is SEHNR and CDR2 is FQNEAQ (reference sequence). Combining the CDR3 with reference TRBV7-9 and TRBJ1-1 gives the whole variable domain DTGVSQNPRHKITKRGQNVTFRCDPISEHNRLYWYRQTLGQGPEFLTYFQNEAQLEKSRLLSDRFSAERPKGSFSTLEIQRTEQGDSAMYLCASSLSGGGWNTEAFFGQGTRLTVV.

This clone was found a few times. The chain has TRBV28 and TRBJ2-7, with 9 bases lining up with TRBD2. Looked up from germline, CDR1 is MDHEN and CDR2 is SYDVKM. The CDR3 spans 16 residues. The V gene end was trimmed by 4 bases and the J gene end by 1 base; junction bases not matched to a gene: 8. CDR3 sequence reads: CASSSPPAGGSYEQYF. CDR3 nucleotide sequence: TGTGCCAGCAGTTCCCCCCCTGCGGGGGGGTCCTACGAGCAGTACTTC. Drawing the rest from reference TRBV28 and TRBJ2-7, the complete variable domain is DVKVTQSSRYLVKRTGEKVFLECVQDMDHENMFWYRQDPGLGLRLIYFSYDVKMKEKGDIPEGYSVSREKKERFSLILESASTNQTSMYLCASSSPPAGGSYEQYFGPGTRLTVT.

The rearrangement uses TRBV28 and TRBJ2-1; 7 nucleotides line up with TRBD1. Germline V gene lookup returns CDR1 MDHEN and CDR2 SYDVKM. The CDR3 totals 16 residues. Trimming cost V 4 bases and J 4 bases; bases outside gene matches: 10. CDR3 loop: CASSSPRGGAYNEQFF. The CDR3, as DNA: TGTGCCAGCAGTTCCCCCCGAGGGGGCGCGTACAATGAGCAGTTCTTC. The complete variable domain, with remaining parts taken from reference TRBV28 and TRBJ2-1, reads DVKVTQSSRYLVKRTGEKVFLECVQDMDHENMFWYRQDPGLGLRLIYFSYDVKMKEKGDIPEGYSVSREKKERFSLILESASTNQTSMYLCASSSPRGGAYNEQFFGPGTRLTVL.

The V gene is TRBV18, the J gene TRBJ1-5; possibly TRBD1 for D (6 bases). This CDR3 has 15 residues. Germline CDR1 is KGHSH and CDR2 is LQKENI. V lost 4 bases and J 1 base, leaving 11 bases between the germline ends. CDR3 amino acids: CASSRSGVSNQPQHF. In DNA form, the CDR3 reads TGTGCCAGCTCACGGTCAGGGGTAAGCAATCAGCCCCAGCATTTT.

This clone has a single count. The rearrangement uses TRBV18 and TRBJ2-6; D unresolved. V lost 3 bases and J lost 2, with 11 bases in between. This CDR3 spans 16 amino acids. Germline V gene sequence: CDR1 KGHSH, CDR2 LQKENI. The CDR3 nucleotides are TGTGCCAGCTCACCGGCACATACCCCTGGGGCCAACGTCCTGACTTTC. It is translated as CASSPAHTPGANVLTF.

The V and J genes are TRBV5-3 and TRBJ1-1; D ambiguous. TRBV5-3 is placed among ORFs of uncertain function. The CDR3 contains 15 residues. Trimming removed 0 bases from V and 0 bases from J, with 9 bases in between. The CDR3 DNA follows: TGTGCCAGAAGCTTGGCCTCCTTCCTGAACACTGAAGCTTTCTTT. As protein: CARSLASFLNTEAFF.

This clone occurred many times. The chain has TRBV2 and TRBJ2-7, with D tentatively TRBD1 (5 bases). The CDR3 sequence is 11 residues long. Germline V lookup: CDR1 SNHLY, CDR2 FYNNEI. The V end was cut by 10 bases, the J end by 3 bases, with 10 bases between. The DNA of the CDR3 is TGTGCCACCTCAGGGATCTACGAGCAGTACTTC. Encoded protein: CATSGIYEQYF. The entire variable domain, with the rest obtained from reference TRBV2 and TRBJ2-7, is as follows: EPEVTQTPSHQVTQMGQEVILRCVPISNHLYFYWYRQILGQKVEFLVSFYNNEISEKSEIFDDQFSVERPDGSNFTLKIRSTKLEDSAMYFCATSGIYEQYFGPGTRLTVT.

V is TRBV7-2 and J is TRBJ1-6; D gene uncertain. Trimming pared 3 bases from V and 10 bases from J, leaving 16 bases between. The CDR3 sequence is 15 residues long. CDR1 SGHTA and CDR2 FQGNSA come from the germline V gene. This chain's CDR3 is CASSLQGRRGSPLHF. The CDR3 nucleotides are TGTGCCAGCAGCTTGCAAGGACGGAGAGGGTCACCCCTCCACTTT.

The rearrangement joins TRBV27 to TRBJ2-7; weak D call: TRBD1 (6 bases). Germline V gene data show CDR1 as MNHEY and CDR2 as SMNVEV (reference sequence). Trimming shortened V by 5 bases and J by 5 bases, and 13 bases separated the two germline ends. CDR3 size: 13 residues. CDR3 bases: TGTGCCAGCAGTAAGCTGGGGGCTAACGAGCAGTACTTC. This gives the protein CASSKLGANEQYF.

The CDR3 reads CAWRRSGGNEQFF. The CDR3 coding sequence is TGTGCCTGGAGGAGATCCGGGGGAAATGAGCAGTTCTTC. The chain is built from TRBV30 and TRBJ2-1; D possibly corresponds to TRBD2 (6 bases). The CDR3 contains 13 residues. The ends were cut back, 3 bases at V and 7 bases at J, with 13 bases in the middle. Germline lookup yields CDR1 GTSNPN and CDR2 SVGIG (reference sequence).